This TCR beta chain was sequenced during a study of shared clonotypes between healthy human individuals. The authors' processing: ImmunoSEQ output held junction-only sequences without quality scores, so filtering differed. Only in-frame clones appear in the TCRdb table, and some are missing; sequencing was by immunoSEQ multiplex PCR. V and J calls and clone size are copied from that table; D and trimming were computed from the DNA. The sample includes about 2.1 million clones, roughly 91% seen only once; the top ten take about 1.5%. General study findings and limits: Larger estimated richness was generally seen in naive subsets than in memory subsets.

Notes on this clone: Its cognate antigen is unknown.

Only CD45RO-negative cells positively selected for CCR7 counted as naive CD8 cells, so terminally differentiated effector memory CD45RA+ cells were excluded. V was clipped by 1 base and J by 7 bases, with 14 bases between them. Germline assignment: CDR1 PRHDT and CDR2 FYEKMQ (reference sequence). The length of the CDR3 is 15 residues. V usage is TRBV13 and J usage is TRBJ2-1; D possibly corresponds to TRBD2 (6 bases). The sequencing input was naive CD8+ T cells from PBMCs. The clonotype was recovered from a man younger than 35 in good health. Some clones in this sample may be carry-over from other donors' samples. CDR3 nucleotide sequence: TGTGCCAGCAGCTTAGTAGAGGGAGGTGGGAATGAGCAGTTCTTC. Translated, it gives CASSLVEGGGNEQFF.